The sequence of this T cell receptor beta chain was determined in a study of cytomegalovirus exposure and HLA in healthy donors. Across the whole study: A data release that came early held 80 million or so unique TCRs from HLA-typed donors. Study conclusions and caveats: Sequencing likely produced, as an artifact, a cluster of highly shared sequence variants.

As regards this clone: Antigen: not known.

V lost 11 bases and J 4 bases, leaving 14 bases between the germline ends. CDR1 and CDR2 from the germline V gene are SNHLY and FYNNEI. This CDR3 contains 12 residues. The PCR employed 60 Vbeta primers together with 13 Jbeta primers. Method: immunoSEQ multiplex PCR; TCRdb's copy keeps in-frame clones and lacks some. Of 200,000 to 250,000 clones in the sample, approximately 79% are singletons; the top ten hold around 2%. The sequence was obtained from a man between 18 and 29 years old in good health and CMV-seronegative. The chain links TRBV2 to TRBJ1-1, with a weak D call TRBD1 (5 bases). The sequencing sample was made of PBMCs. The CDR3 DNA reads as TGTGCCGGGCAGGGTTTGGCCACTGAAGCTTTCTTT. Its translation is CAGQGLATEAFF.